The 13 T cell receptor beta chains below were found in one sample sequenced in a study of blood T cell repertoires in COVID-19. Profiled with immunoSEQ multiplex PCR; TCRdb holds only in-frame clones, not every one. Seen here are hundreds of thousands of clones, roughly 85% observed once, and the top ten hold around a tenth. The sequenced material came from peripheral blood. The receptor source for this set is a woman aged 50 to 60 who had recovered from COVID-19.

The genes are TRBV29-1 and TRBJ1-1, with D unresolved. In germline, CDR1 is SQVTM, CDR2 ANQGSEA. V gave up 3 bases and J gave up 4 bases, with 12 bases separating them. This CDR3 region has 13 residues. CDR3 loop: CSVDPGAGTEAFF. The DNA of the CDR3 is TGCAGCGTTGATCCGGGAGCGGGCACTGAAGCTTTCTTT.

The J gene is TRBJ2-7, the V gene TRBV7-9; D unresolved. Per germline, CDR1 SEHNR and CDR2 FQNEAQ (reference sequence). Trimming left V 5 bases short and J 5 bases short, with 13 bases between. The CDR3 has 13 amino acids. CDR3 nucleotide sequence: TGTGCCAGCAGCCATTATGTAGTCGACGAGCAGTACTTC. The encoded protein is CASSHYVVDEQYF.

CDR3 loop: CASSLMGLPFLHF. In DNA, the CDR3 is TGTGCCAGCAGCTTAATGGGCCTGCCCTTTCTCCACTTT. The chain has TRBV7-9 and TRBJ1-6; no clear D gene. The germline V gene has CDR1 SEHNR and CDR2 FQNEAQ (reference sequence). Trimming stripped 2 bases from V and 16 bases from J, with 15 bases between. The CDR3 sequence is 13 residues long.

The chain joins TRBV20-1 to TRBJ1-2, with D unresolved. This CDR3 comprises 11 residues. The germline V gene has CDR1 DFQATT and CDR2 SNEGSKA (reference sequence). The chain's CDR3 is CAELEIRGYTF. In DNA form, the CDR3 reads TGCGCGGAATTGGAAATACGTGGCTACACCTTC.

CDR3 sequence (DNA): TGTGCCACCAGCAGAGATGAGGGACATATGAACACTGAAGCTTTCTTT. Its translation: CATSRDEGHMNTEAFF. The chain recombines TRBV15 with TRBJ1-1; D may be TRBD1 (6 bases). Trimming removed 0 bases from V and 0 bases from J, with 11 bases in between. CDR3 length: 16 amino acids. CDR1 is LNHNV, CDR2 YYDKDF, per germline (reference sequence).

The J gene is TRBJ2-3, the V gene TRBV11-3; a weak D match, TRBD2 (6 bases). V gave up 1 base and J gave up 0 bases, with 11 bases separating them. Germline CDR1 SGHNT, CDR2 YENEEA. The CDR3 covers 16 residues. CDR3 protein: CASSLVGDSSTDTQYF. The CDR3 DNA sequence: TGTGCCAGCAGCTTAGTTGGGGACTCTAGCACAGATACGCAGTATTTT.

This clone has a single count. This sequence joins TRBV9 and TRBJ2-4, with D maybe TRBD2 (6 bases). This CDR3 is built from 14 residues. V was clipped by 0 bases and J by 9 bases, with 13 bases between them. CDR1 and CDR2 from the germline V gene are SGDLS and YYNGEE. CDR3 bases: TGTGCCAGCAGCGTAGTATCCAACGGGGGCATTCAGTACTTC. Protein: CASSVVSNGGIQYF.

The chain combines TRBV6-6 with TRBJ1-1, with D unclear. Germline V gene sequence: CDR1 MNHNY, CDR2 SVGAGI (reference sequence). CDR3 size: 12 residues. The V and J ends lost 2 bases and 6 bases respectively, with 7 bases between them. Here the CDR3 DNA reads TGTGCCAGCAGTTACGGAGTCTCTGAAGCTTTCTTT. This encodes CASSYGVSEAFF.

This chain's CDR3 is CASSPRLETQYF. The CDR3 DNA reads as TGTGCCAGCTCACCACGATTAGAAACCCAGTACTTC. The chain recombines TRBV18 with TRBJ2-5, with D unresolved. CDR3 length equals 12 residues. The V and J ends lost 1 base and 8 bases respectively, with 8 bases between them. The germline CDR1 and CDR2 sequences are KGHSH and LQKENI.

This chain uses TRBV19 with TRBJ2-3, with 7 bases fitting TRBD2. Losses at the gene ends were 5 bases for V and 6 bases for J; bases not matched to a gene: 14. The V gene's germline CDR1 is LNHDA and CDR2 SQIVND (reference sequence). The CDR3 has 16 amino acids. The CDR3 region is CASSLGRAGIGDTQYF. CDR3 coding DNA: TGTGCCAGTAGTCTAGGAAGAGCGGGGATAGGGGATACGCAGTATTTT.

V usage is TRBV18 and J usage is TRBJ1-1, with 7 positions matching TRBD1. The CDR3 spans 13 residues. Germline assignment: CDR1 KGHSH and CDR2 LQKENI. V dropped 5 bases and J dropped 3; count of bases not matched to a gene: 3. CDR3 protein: CASSADRDTEAFF. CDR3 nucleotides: TGTGCCAGCTCAGCCGACAGGGACACTGAAGCTTTCTTT. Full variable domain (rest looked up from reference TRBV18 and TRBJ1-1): NAGVMQNPRHLVRRRGQEARLRCSPMKGHSHVYWYRQLPEEGLKFMVYLQKENIIDESGMPKERFSAEFPKEGPSILRIQQVVRGDSAAYFCASSADRDTEAFFGQGTRLTVV.

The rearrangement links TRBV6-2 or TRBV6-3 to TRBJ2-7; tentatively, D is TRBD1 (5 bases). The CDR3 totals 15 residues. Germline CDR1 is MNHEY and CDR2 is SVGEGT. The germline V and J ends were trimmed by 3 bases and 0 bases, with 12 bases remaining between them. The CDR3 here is CASSYPYRISYEQYF. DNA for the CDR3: TGTGCCAGCAGTTATCCGTACAGGATCTCCTACGAGCAGTACTTC.

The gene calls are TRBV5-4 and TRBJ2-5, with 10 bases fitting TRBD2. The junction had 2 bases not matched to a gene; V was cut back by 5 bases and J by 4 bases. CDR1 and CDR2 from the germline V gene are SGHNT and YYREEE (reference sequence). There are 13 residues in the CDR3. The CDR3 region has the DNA TGTGCCAGCAGTGGACTAGCGGCAGAGACCCAGTACTTC. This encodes CASSGLAAETQYF.